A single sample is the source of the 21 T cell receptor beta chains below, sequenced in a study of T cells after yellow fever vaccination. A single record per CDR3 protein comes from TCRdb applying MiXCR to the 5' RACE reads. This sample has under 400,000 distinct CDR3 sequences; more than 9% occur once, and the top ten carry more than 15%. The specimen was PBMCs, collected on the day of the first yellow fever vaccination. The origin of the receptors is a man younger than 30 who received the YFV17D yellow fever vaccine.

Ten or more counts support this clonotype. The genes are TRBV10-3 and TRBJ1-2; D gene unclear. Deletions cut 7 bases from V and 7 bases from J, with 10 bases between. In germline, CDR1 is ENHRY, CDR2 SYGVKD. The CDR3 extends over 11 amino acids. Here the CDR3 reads CAITSGSGYTF. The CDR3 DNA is TGTGCCATCACATCGGGGTCTGGCTACACCTTC.

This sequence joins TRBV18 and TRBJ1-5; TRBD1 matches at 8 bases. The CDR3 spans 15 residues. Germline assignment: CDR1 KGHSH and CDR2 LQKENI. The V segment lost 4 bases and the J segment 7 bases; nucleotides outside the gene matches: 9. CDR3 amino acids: CASSLAAGGEQPQHF. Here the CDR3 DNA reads TGTGCCAGCTCACTAGCGGCAGGGGGCGAGCAGCCCCAGCATTTT. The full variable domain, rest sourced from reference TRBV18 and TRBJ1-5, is NAGVMQNPRHLVRRRGQEARLRCSPMKGHSHVYWYRQLPEEGLKFMVYLQKENIIDESGMPKERFSAEFPKEGPSILRIQQVVRGDSAAYFCASSLAAGGEQPQHFGDGTRLSIL.

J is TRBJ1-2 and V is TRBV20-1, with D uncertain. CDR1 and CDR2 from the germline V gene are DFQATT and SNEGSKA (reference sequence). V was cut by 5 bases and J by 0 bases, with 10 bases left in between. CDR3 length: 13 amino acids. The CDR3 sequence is CSAVQRANYGYTF. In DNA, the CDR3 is TGCAGTGCTGTACAGAGAGCTAACTATGGCTACACCTTC.

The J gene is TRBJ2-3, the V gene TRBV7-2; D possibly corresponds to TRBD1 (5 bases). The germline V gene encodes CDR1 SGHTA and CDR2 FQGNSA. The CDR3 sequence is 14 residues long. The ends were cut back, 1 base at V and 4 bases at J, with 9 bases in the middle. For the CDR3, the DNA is TGTGCCAGCAGCTTAGGCGCAGGGCCAGATACGCAGTATTTT. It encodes CASSLGAGPDTQYF.

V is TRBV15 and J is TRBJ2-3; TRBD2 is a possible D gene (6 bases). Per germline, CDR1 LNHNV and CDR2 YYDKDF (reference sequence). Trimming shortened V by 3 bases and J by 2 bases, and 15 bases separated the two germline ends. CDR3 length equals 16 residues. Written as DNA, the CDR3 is TGTGCCACCAGCAGCTCTGGAGGGCAGCTCACAGATACGCAGTATTTT. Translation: CATSSSGGQLTDTQYF.

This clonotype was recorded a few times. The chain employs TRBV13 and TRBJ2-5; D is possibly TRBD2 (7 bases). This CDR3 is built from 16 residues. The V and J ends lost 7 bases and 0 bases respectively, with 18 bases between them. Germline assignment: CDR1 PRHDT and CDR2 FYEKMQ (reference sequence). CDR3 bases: TGTGCCAGCACCCCCAGGGGAGCGGGGTACCAAGAGACCCAGTACTTC. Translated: CASTPRGAGYQETQYF.

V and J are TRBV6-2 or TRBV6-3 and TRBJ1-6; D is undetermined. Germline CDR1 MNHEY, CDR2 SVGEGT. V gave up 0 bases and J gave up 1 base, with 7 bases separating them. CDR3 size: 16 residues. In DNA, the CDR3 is TGTGCCAGCAGTTACTCGGCGTTATCCTATAATTCACCCCTCCACTTT. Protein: CASSYSALSYNSPLHF.

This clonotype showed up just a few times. The CDR3 reads CASSPRTGWNTIYF. Here the CDR3 DNA reads TGTGCCAGCAGCCCCAGGACAGGGTGGAACACCATATATTTT. V gene TRBV9 combines with J gene TRBJ1-3, with 8 positions matching TRBD1. Losses at the gene ends were 4 bases for V and 7 bases for J; bases not matched to a gene: 7. Germline CDR1 SGDLS, CDR2 YYNGEE. There are 14 residues in the CDR3.

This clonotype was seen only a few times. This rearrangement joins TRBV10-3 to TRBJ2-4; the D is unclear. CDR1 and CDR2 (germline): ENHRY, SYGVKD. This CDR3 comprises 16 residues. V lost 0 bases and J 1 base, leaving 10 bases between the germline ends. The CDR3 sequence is CAISESITRAKNIQYF. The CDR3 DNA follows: TGTGCCATCAGTGAGTCCATCACAAGGGCCAAAAACATTCAGTACTTC.

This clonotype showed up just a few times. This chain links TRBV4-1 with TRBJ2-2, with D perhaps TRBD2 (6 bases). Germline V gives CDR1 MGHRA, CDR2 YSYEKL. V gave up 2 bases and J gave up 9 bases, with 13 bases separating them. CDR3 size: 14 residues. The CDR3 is CASSQPGTQRELFF. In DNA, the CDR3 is TGCGCCAGCAGCCAACCAGGGACTCAGAGGGAGCTGTTTTTT.

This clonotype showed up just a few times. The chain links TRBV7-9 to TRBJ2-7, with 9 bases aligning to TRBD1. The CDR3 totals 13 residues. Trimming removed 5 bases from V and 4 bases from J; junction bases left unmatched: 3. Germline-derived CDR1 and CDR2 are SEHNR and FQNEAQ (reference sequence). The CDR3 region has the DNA TGTGCCAGCAGCGCCGGGACAGGGTACGAGCAGTACGTC. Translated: CASSAGTGYEQYV.

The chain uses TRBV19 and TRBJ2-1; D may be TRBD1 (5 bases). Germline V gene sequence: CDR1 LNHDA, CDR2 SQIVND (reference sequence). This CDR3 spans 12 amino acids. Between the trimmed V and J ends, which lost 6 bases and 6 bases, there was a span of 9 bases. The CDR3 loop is CASRGQSNEQFF. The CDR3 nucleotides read TGTGCCAGTAGGGGGCAGTCCAATGAGCAGTTCTTC.

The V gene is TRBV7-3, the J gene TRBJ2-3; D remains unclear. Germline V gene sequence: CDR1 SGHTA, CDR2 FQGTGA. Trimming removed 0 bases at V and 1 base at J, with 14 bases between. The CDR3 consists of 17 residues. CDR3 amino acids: CASSLTPPGSGTDTQYF. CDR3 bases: TGTGCCAGCAGCTTAACCCCCCCCGGGTCTGGCACAGATACGCAGTATTTT.

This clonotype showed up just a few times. Here the CDR3 DNA reads TGTGCCAGCAGCACCAGGTCGGATGAGCAGTTCTTC. Protein: CASSTRSDEQFF. J is TRBJ2-1 and V is TRBV7-2; no clear D gene. The CDR3 has 12 residues. The germline CDR1 and CDR2 sequences are SGHTA and FQGNSA. The V gene lost 5 bases and the J gene lost 8 bases, with 10 bases spanning the gap.

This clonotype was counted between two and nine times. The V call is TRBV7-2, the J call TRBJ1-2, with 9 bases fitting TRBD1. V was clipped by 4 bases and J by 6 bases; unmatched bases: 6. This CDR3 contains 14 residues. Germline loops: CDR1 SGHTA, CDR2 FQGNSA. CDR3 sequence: CASSSRTGADGYTF. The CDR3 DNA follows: TGTGCCAGCAGCTCTAGGACAGGGGCGGATGGCTACACCTTC.

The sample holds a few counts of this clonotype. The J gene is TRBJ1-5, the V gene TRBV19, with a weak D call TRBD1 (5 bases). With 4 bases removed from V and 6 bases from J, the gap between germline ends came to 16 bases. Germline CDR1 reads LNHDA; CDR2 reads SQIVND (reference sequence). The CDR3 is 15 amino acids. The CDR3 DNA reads TGTGCCAGTAGTACCGGGACCTTCGGAGGTCAGCCCCAGCATTTT. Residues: CASSTGTFGGQPQHF.

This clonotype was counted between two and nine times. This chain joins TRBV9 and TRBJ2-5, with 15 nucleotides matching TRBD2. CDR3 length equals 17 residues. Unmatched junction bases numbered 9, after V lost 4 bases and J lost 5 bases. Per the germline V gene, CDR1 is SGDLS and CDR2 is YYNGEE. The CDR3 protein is CASSPPGLAGGLETQYF. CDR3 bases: TGTGCCAGCAGCCCCCCGGGACTAGCGGGGGGTTTGGAGACCCAGTACTTC.

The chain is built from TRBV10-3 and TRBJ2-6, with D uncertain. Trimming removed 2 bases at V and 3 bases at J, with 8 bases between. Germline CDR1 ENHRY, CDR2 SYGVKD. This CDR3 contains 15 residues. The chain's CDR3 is CAISEGQLGANVLTF. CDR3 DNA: TGTGCCATCAGTGAGGGGCAGCTTGGGGCCAACGTCCTGACTTTC.

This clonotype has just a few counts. The DNA for the CDR3 is TGTGCCAGCTCAGAGGACGGGGATACGCAGTATTTT. Translated, it gives CASSEDGDTQYF. The chain has TRBV18 and TRBJ2-3; D gene uncertain. The CDR3 spans 12 residues. CDR1 KGHSH and CDR2 LQKENI come from the germline V gene. Trimming took off 5 bases at V and 6 bases at J, with 9 bases between the two ends.

The CDR3 reads CASRRVGRDTDTQYF. The CDR3 nucleotides are TGTGCCAGCAGACGAGTCGGCAGGGACACAGATACGCAGTATTTT. The chain employs TRBV12-3 or TRBV12-4 and TRBJ2-3, with a possible D match to TRBD1 (5 bases). CDR3 length equals 15 residues. V gave up 6 bases and J gave up 2 bases, with 15 bases separating them.

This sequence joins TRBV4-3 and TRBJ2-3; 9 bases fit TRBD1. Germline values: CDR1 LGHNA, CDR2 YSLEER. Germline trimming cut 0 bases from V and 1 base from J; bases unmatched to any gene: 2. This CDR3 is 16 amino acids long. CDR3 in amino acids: CASSQERTGGTDTQYF. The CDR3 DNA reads TGCGCCAGCAGCCAAGAAAGGACAGGGGGCACAGATACGCAGTATTTT.